This TCR beta chain was documented in a study of blood T cell repertoires in COVID-19. For the study at large: In each case, the material was cDNA or gDNA derived from T cells, B-cell-depleted T cells, or PBMCs.

In the original analysis: Quantification of nucleated cells was approximated via reference gene primer amplification. Sequencing used immunoSEQ multiplex PCR; TCRdb keeps in-frame clones, though not all of them. From that table come the V and J calls and clone size; the DNA was used to work out D and trimming. The sample carries approximately 300,000 clones, around nine tenths recorded once. With V trimmed by 9 bases and J by 6 bases, 9 bases remained unmatched. This CDR3 contains 15 residues. CDR1 MGHRA and CDR2 YSYEKL come from the germline V gene. This receptor was identified in a man aged 25 to 40 with acute or convalescent COVID-19. The rearrangement joins TRBV4-1 to TRBJ2-2; 11 nucleotides align to TRBD1. Source material: peripheral blood. In DNA, the CDR3 is TGCGCCAGTGGAGCCCCGGGACAGGGGGCCGGGGAGCTGTTTTTT. This codes for CASGAPGQGAGELFF.